This T cell receptor (beta chain) was sequenced in a study of early T cells in non-severe SARS-CoV-2 infection. Study-wide background: The study sequenced bulk RNA from unsorted whole blood, with chains unpaired. Study results and caveats: Reliance on VDJdb matching favored anti-spike CD8 responses; private and CD4 specificities were missed.

This CDR3 contains 13 residues. Per the germline V gene, CDR1 is SGHTA and CDR2 is FQGNSA. V was trimmed by 2 bases and J by 5 bases, leaving 9 bases between them. As concerns this clonotype: Its antigen remains unknown.

The library protocol tagged individual cDNA molecules with unique molecular identifiers. MiXCR, run by TCRdb on the 5' RACE reads, gives a single entry per CDR3 protein. This sample has 30,000 to 40,000 distinct CDR3 sequences, with about 4.7% found just once. This sequence originates from an adult who was a healthcare worker with PCR-confirmed SARS-CoV-2 infection or an uninfected control (not recorded which). The sequencing sample was made of whole blood. The chain uses TRBV7-2 and TRBJ2-5, with D uncertain. CDR3 bases: TGTGCCAGCAGCTTACCCCCTGTTGAGACCCAGTACTTC. This sequence encodes CASSLPPVETQYF.